This T cell receptor beta chain derives from a study of OX40 agonist ivuxolimab in advanced cancers. Study-wide context: Ivuxolimab was an agonistic, fully human IgG2 monoclonal antibody directed against OX40 (CD134), a costimulatory receptor. Intravenous ivuxolimab was administered to patients every 2 weeks at six dose levels: 0.01, 0.1, 0.3, 1.5, 3 and 10 mg/kg. Among the roughly 52 dose-escalation patients, about 20 had hepatocellular carcinoma, approximately 15 melanoma, 9 renal cell carcinoma and 9 head and neck cancer. The dose-escalation cohort was approximately 83% male with a mean age of approximately 60 years, ranging from roughly 23 to 80. Patients were allowed to have had prior anti-PD-1, anti-PD-L1 or anti-CTLA-4 therapy, and roughly 40% of the dose-escalation patients had been treated with checkpoint inhibitors. Partial responses were achieved by three dose-escalation patients, of whom one had hepatocellular carcinoma and two had cutaneous melanoma. The purpose of peripheral TCRbeta sequencing was to test whether ivuxolimab changed TCR sequence diversity and led to clonal T-cell expansion. The paper describes the monotherapy dose-escalation part (N = 52 patients) of the phase I trial of ivuxolimab. Overall study outcomes, separate from this receptor: Which antigens the clonally expanded peripheral T cells were specific for was not determined. Low levels of normalized T-cell clonal expansion were also shown by some nonresponding patients. Clonal expansion of both CD4+ and CD8+ blood T cells was observed from baseline to week 6 at doses 0.1 to 3.0 mg/kg. After ivuxolimab, expanded clones were on average more numerous among CD8+ T cells than among CD4+ T cells. In the 0.1-3.0 mg/kg groups, partial responders had among the lowest normalized peripheral clonal expansion, particularly in CD8+ T cells.

V gives up 2 bases and J gives up 3 bases, and the segment between their germline ends measures 10 bases. The CDR3, from cysteine to phenylalanine, totals 13 residues. Solely the CDR3 DNA is kept, with 39 bases framed from the first base. Taken from the germline V gene (reference sequence), the CDR1 and CDR2 loops are GTSNPN and SVGIG. Patients with autoimmune disease history or receiving systemic immunosuppression were excluded from the trial. Peripheral blood for TCR sequencing was collected from all dose cohorts at baseline, on cycle 4 day 1, and on cycle 7 day 1. Samples came from an open-label, multicenter, first-in-human phase I dose-escalation trial of ivuxolimab. Adults with locally advanced or metastatic melanoma, renal cell carcinoma, hepatocellular carcinoma or head and neck squamous cell carcinoma were enrolled in the trial. Before TCR sequencing, CD4+ and CD8+ T cells were separately sorted from peripheral blood.

To sequence the TCRbeta CDR3 region, genomic DNA was isolated from the sorted cells. TCRbeta CDR3 regions were sequenced using the immunoSEQ Assay. Here the immuneACCESS table is served through TCRdb, limited to in-frame sequences with V and J called. Missing clones are a known gap in these copies; in checked studies unresolved V genes cover under half, and the rest lacks a known reason. This sample has about 81,000 clones in its table, and roughly 80% of those were observed once. Around 6.6% of the sample is held by the ten biggest clonotypes. As regards this clone: Its specific antigen is unknown. Base qualities are not provided; no much larger clone lies one nucleotide away.

This sequence uses TRBV30 and TRBJ1-1; the D gene assignment is ambiguous. The sample consisted of CD4+ or CD8+ T cells sorted from blood, taken in a trial of the OX40 agonist ivuxolimab. This receptor was identified in an adult with an advanced solid tumor such as melanoma, head and neck, liver or kidney cancer. Here is the DNA: TGTGCCTGGAGTCCGGTAGGGTACACTGAAGCTTTCTTT. This gives the protein CAWSPVGYTEAFF. Where the CDR3 stops, the reference TRBV30 and TRBJ1-1 genes take over; the full variable domain is SQTIHQWPATLVQPVGSPLSLECTVEGTSNPNLYWYRQAAGRGLQLLFYSVGIGQISSEVPQNLSASRPQDRQFILSSKKLLLSDSGFYLCAWSPVGYTEAFFGQGTRLTVV.